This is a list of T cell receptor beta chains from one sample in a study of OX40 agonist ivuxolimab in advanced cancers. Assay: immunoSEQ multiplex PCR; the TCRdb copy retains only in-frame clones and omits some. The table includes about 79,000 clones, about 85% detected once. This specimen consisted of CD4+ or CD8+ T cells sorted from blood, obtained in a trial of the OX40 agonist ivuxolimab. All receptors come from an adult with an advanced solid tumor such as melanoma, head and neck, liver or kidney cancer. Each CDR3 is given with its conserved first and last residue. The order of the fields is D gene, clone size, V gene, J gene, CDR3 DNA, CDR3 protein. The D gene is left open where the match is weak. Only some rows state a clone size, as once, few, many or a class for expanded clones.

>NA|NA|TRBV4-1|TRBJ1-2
TGCGCCAGCAGCCAAGTTAACAGAGGGAATGGCTACACCTTC
CASSQVNRGNGYTF
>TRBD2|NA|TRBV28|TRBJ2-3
TGTGCCAGCAGTTCACTAGCGGGAGCCTCTCCAGATACGCAGTATTTT
CASSSLAGASPDTQYF
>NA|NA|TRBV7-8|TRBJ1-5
TGTGCCAGCAGCTTAGCAACCACAGGGCGCTATCAGCCCCAGCATTTT
CASSLATTGRYQPQHF
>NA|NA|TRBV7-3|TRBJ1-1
TGTGCCAGCAGCCAGCAGGGACAGAACACTGAAGCTTTCTTT
CASSQQGQNTEAFF
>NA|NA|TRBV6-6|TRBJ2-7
TGTGCCAGCACCAGGGGGGTTTACGAGCAGTACTTC
CASTRGVYEQYF
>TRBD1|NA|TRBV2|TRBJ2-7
TGTGCCAGCAGAGGGATGACAGGGGCAAACGAGCAGTACTTC
CASRGMTGANEQYF
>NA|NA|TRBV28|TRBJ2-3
TGTGCCAGCAGTTCCCCCCGGGGGACGACAGATACGCAGTATTTT
CASSSPRGTTDTQYF
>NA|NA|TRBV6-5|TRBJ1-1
TGTGCCAGCAGTTGGGCTGAGGGTGAAGCTTTCTTT
CASSWAEGEAFF
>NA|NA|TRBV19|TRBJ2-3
TGTGCCAGTAGGCCCTCCTTTGGCGGAGGGCCAGATACGCAGTATTTT
CASRPSFGGGPDTQYF
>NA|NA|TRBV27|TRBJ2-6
TGTGCCAGCAGCCTGGGGGGGGCCAACGTCCTGACTTTC
CASSLGGANVLTF
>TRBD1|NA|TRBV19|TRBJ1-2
TGTGCCAGTAGTGAACAGGGGTTTGGCTACACCTTC
CASSEQGFGYTF
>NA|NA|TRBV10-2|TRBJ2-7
TGCGCCAGCCTGGCACTAGCAGGGGGTGAGCAGTACTTC
CASLALAGGEQYF
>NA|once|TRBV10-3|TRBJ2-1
TGTGCCATCGGGGCGGGACCGATCGGAGAGCCCAATGAGCAGTTCTTC
CAIGAGPIGEPNEQFF
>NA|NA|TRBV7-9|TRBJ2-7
TGTGCCAGCAGCTTGGGGACACCGGGGCTCGAGCAGTACTTC
CASSLGTPGLEQYF
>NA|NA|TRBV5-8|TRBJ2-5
TGTGCCAGCAGCTTTGCAGGGATGGAGACCCAGTACTTC
CASSFAGMETQYF
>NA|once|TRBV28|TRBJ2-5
TGTGCCAGCAGTTTGCGGTACAGCCTACTAGAGACCCAGTACTTC
CASSLRYSLLETQYF
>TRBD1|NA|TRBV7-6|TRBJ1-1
TGTGCCAGCTTCGACAGGGTAGCTTTCTTT
CASFDRVAFF
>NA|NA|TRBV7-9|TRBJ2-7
TGTGCCAGCAGCTTAGGTATGAGGGACCGAAGCTACGAGCAGTACTTC
CASSLGMRDRSYEQYF
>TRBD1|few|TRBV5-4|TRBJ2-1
TGTGCCAGCAGCTTCAGGGGGAGCGACGTGGGAAATGAGCAGTTCTTC
CASSFRGSDVGNEQFF
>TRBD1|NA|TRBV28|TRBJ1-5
TGTGCCAGCAATCAGGGGGGGTCAGGGCAGCCCCAGCATTTT
CASNQGGSGQPQHF
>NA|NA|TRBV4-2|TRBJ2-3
TGTGCCAGCAGCCAAGGGACGGCGGGAAACACAGATACGCAGTATTTT
CASSQGTAGNTDTQYF
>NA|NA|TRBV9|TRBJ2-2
TGTGCCAGCAGCGTAGAAGAGGGAGTGAACACCGGGGAGCTGTTTTTT
CASSVEEGVNTGELFF
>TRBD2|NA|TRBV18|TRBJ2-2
TGTGCCAGCTCACCACGTACTAGCGGAAAGAACACCGGGGAGCTGTTTTTT
CASSPRTSGKNTGELFF
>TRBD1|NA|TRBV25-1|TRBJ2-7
TGTGCCAGCGCTGGGGGGACAGGGTTGTACGAGCAGTACTTC
CASAGGTGLYEQYF
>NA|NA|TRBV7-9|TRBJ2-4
TGTGCCAGCAGCCCCCCCCCACGGCAGGCCAAAAACATTCAGTACTTC
CASSPPPRQAKNIQYF
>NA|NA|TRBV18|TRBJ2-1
TGTGCCAGCTCATTGGGGGCTGACAATGAGCAGTTCTTC
CASSLGADNEQFF
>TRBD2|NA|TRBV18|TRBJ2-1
TGTGCCAGCTCACCGTCCAGCGGGAGAAATGAGCAGTTCTTC
CASSPSSGRNEQFF
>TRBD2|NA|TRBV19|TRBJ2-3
TGTGCCAGTAGTTCCCCTAGCGGGAGGTACACAGATACGCAGTATTTT
CASSSPSGRYTDTQYF
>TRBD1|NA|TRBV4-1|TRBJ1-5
TGCGCCAGCAGCCACTTACTACCAAGGGACAGGGGCAATCAGCCCCAGCATTTT
CASSHLLPRDRGNQPQHF
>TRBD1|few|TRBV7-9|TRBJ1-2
TGTGCCAGCAGCCGCCGACAGGGGCCCAAGAGTATCTATGGCTACACCTTC
CASSRRQGPKSIYGYTF
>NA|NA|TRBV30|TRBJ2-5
TGTGCCTGGAGTGTTAACAGGGCGTCGGGTATGGGGCAAGAGACCCAGTACTTC
CAWSVNRASGMGQETQYF
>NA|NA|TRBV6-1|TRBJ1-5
TGTGCCAGCAGTGAAGGGGGTAGGGATGGGCATTTT
CASSEGGRDGHF
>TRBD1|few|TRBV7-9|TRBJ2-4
TGTGCCAGCAGTGACAGGGAAAAAAACATTCAGTACTTC
CASSDREKNIQYF
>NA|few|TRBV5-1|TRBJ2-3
TGCGCCAGCAGCTTGGCCGGGTTGGACAGCACAGATACGCAGTATTTT
CASSLAGLDSTDTQYF
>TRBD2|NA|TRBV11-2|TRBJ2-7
TGTGCCAGCAGGGGGCGGGGGGGCGAGCAGTACTTC
CASRGRGGEQYF
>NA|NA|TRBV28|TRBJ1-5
TGTGCCAGCAGTCCCCCGGGGCCGGTCGGACAGCCCCAGCATTTT
CASSPPGPVGQPQHF
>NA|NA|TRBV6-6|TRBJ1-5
TGTGCCAGCAGTTACCCGGGCAGGGGACATCAGCCCCAGCATTTT
CASSYPGRGHQPQHF
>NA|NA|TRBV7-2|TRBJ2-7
TGTGCCAGCAGCCTATATTACGAGCAGTACTTC
CASSLYYEQYF
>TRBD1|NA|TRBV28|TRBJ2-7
TGTGCCAGCAGTTCGCCCGGGACAGGGTCCTACGAGCAGTACTTC
CASSSPGTGSYEQYF
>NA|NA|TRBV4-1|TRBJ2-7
TGCGCCAGCAGCCAAGTTGTGACAGCCTCTCGAGAGCAGTACTTC
CASSQVVTASREQYF
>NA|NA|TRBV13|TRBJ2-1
TGTGCCAGCAGCTCTCGGGAGTTCGGCTACAATGAGCAGTTCTTC
CASSSREFGYNEQFF
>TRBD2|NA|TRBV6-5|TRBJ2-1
TGTGCCAGCAGTTACTCGCAACCCGGGAGGAATGAGCAGTTCTTC
CASSYSQPGRNEQFF
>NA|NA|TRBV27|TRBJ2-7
TGTGCCAGCAGTTTAGGACTCGACCCGGACAGTAACGAGCAGTACTTC
CASSLGLDPDSNEQYF
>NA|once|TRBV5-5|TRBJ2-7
TGTGCCAGCAGCTTGTACCCGGGGATCTTTTCCTACGAGCAGTACTTC
CASSLYPGIFSYEQYF
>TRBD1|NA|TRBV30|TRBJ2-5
TGTGCCTGGAGTAAGGGGACAGGGGGGGAAGAGACCCAGTACTTC
CAWSKGTGGEETQYF
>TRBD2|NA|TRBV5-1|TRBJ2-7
TGCGCCAGCAGCTTCGGTAGCGGGAGCTCCTACGAGCAGTACTTC
CASSFGSGSSYEQYF
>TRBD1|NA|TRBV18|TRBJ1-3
TGTGCCAGCTCACCACCTGGACAGGGGTTTGCGGGAAACACCATATATTTT
CASSPPGQGFAGNTIYF
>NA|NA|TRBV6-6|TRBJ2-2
TGTGCCAGCAGTTACTCTACCTGGGAGCTGTTTTTT
CASSYSTWELFF
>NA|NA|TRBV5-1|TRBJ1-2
TGCGCCAGCACCTCAAATCCAGAGACAGAAGTCTATGGCTACACCTTC
CASTSNPETEVYGYTF
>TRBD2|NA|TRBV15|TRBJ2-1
TGTGCCACCAGCAGAGATTATGCGGGGGGCTCCTACAATGAGCAGTTCTTC
CATSRDYAGGSYNEQFF
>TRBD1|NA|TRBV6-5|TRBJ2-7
TGTGCCAGCAGTCGGACAGGGAACTACGAGCAGTACTTC
CASSRTGNYEQYF
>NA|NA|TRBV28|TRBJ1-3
TGTGCCAGCAGCTCGCCGGACTCTGGAAACACCATATATTTT
CASSSPDSGNTIYF
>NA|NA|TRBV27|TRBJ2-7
TGTGCCAGCAGTTTAAATAGTTGGGGCTACGAGCAGTACTTC
CASSLNSWGYEQYF
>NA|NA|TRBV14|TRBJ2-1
TGTGCCAGCAGCCAAGTAAGACCGACCGATGAGCAGTTCTTC
CASSQVRPTDEQFF